This passage covers 29 T cell receptor beta chains from one sample sequenced in a study of T cells after yellow fever vaccination. TCRdb re-called the 5' RACE reads through MiXCR, storing one row per CDR3 protein. Counted here are approximately 450,000 distinct CDR3 sequences, around a sixth occurring once; the ten biggest clones make up about 18%. The sample in question was PBMCs, obtained before the yellow fever booster vaccination. The receptor set was obtained from a young man who received the YFV17D yellow fever vaccine.

This clonotype has more than one count but fewer than ten. The rearrangement joins TRBV20-1 to TRBJ2-3; 7 bases align to TRBD2. The CDR3 runs to 15 residues. V lost 2 bases to trimming and J lost 4 bases; unmatched junction nucleotides: 9. Germline CDR1 and CDR2: DFQATT and SNEGSKA (reference sequence). This CDR3 is CSARSWRESPDTQYF. The CDR3 nucleotides are TGCAGTGCTAGAAGCTGGCGGGAGAGCCCAGATACGCAGTATTTT.

The chain carries TRBV20-1 and TRBJ2-4; D unclear. The germline V gene has CDR1 DFQATT and CDR2 SNEGSKA (reference sequence). Between the trimmed V and J ends, which lost 7 bases and 7 bases, there was a span of 20 bases. This CDR3 spans 14 amino acids. CDR3 sequence: CSGLDPLTRNIQYF. Written as DNA, the CDR3 is TGCAGTGGCCTGGACCCACTAACGCGGAACATTCAGTACTTC.

This clonotype has just a few counts. J is TRBJ1-6 and V is TRBV27; no firm D call. Germline V gives CDR1 MNHEY, CDR2 SMNVEV (reference sequence). The CDR3 has 12 residues. V was trimmed by 5 bases and J by 7 bases, leaving 6 bases between them. DNA for the CDR3: TGTGCCAGCAGTCGAACAAATTCACCCCTCCACTTT. Translating gives CASSRTNSPLHF.

This clonotype was observed a handful of times. The chain is built from TRBV9 and TRBJ2-1; D might be TRBD1 or TRBD2, each matching 5 bases. The CDR3 runs 13 residues. Trimming removed 4 bases at V and 8 bases at J, with 13 bases between. CDR1 SGDLS and CDR2 YYNGEE come from the germline V gene. CDR3 residues: CASSPNWDDEQFF. The CDR3 DNA is TGTGCCAGCAGCCCTAATTGGGACGATGAGCAGTTCTTC.

There are a few counts of this clonotype. The chain recombines TRBV6-5 with TRBJ2-4, with 7 bases identical to TRBD1. Losses at the gene ends were 11 bases for V and 4 bases for J; bases not matched to a gene: 11. There are 14 residues in the CDR3. Germline V gives CDR1 MNHEY, CDR2 SVGAGI. The chain's CDR3 is CAAGAGTAKNIQYF. CDR3 nucleotide sequence: TGTGCCGCCGGCGCCGGGACAGCGAAAAACATTCAGTACTTC.

This rearrangement joins TRBV3-1 to TRBJ2-1; D call uncertain. The CDR3 is 12 residues long. V lost 1 base and J 10 bases, leaving 8 bases between the germline ends. Looked up from germline, CDR1 is LGHDT and CDR2 is YNNKEL (reference sequence). The CDR3 DNA follows: TGTGCCAGCAGCCAAGGGTTCCGGGAGCAGTTCTTC. This sequence encodes CASSQGFREQFF.

The rearrangement joins TRBV5-3 to TRBJ1-2; 7 bases fit TRBD1. TRBV5-3 is an ORF, and what it does is uncertain. The CDR3 extends over 16 amino acids. V lost 4 bases, J lost 6 bases, and 15 bases stayed unmatched. CDR3 nucleotide sequence: TGTGCCAGAAGCCGAGAAGAAGATTCGACAGGGCATGGCTACACCTTC. This encodes CARSREEDSTGHGYTF.

This clonotype was detected only a few times. The genes are TRBV7-3 and TRBJ2-1; TRBD2 aligns across 8 bases. The length of the CDR3 is 18 residues. Germline V CDR1 and CDR2: SGHTA, FQGTGA. V dropped 2 bases and J dropped 0; count of bases not matched to a gene: 9. CDR3 in amino acids: CASSLYPQSGGSYNEQFF. The DNA for the CDR3 is TGTGCCAGCAGCTTATACCCCCAAAGCGGGGGCTCCTACAATGAGCAGTTCTTC. Complete variable domain (other parts from reference TRBV7-3 and TRBJ2-1): GAGVSQTPSNKVTEKGKYVELRCDPISGHTALYWYRQSLGQGPEFLIYFQGTGAADDSGLPNDRFFAVRPEGSVSTLKIQRTERGDSAVYLCASSLYPQSGGSYNEQFFGPGTRLTVL.

A few counts support this clonotype. This rearrangement joins TRBV4-1 to TRBJ1-2; 10 bases agree with TRBD1. The CDR3 has 15 residues. Germline loops: CDR1 MGHRA, CDR2 YSYEKL. Trimming cost V 4 bases and J 5 bases; bases outside gene matches: 7. CDR3 amino acids: CASSPLPGQGYGYTF. Here the CDR3 DNA reads TGCGCCAGCAGCCCCCTTCCGGGACAGGGGTATGGCTACACCTTC.

In its sample, this clonotype was seen a few times. The gene calls are TRBV29-1 and TRBJ2-2; 8 positions agree with TRBD2. The CDR3 is made up of 16 amino acids. V lost 0 bases and J lost 3; bases outside the gene matches: 6. Germline V CDR1 and CDR2: SQVTM, ANQGSEA. The CDR3 region is CSVEESSGVDTGELFF. The CDR3 nucleotides are TGCAGCGTTGAAGAGAGTAGCGGGGTCGACACCGGGGAGCTGTTTTTT.

This clonotype was detected many times. V gene TRBV12-3 or TRBV12-4 combines with J gene TRBJ2-2; 7 positions agree with TRBD1. Trimming removed 6 bases from V and 2 bases from J; junction bases left unmatched: 6. This CDR3 contains 15 residues. CDR3 coding DNA: TGTGCCAGCAGGTCCGGGACAGTTAACACCGGGGAGCTGTTTTTT. This translates into CASRSGTVNTGELFF.

The chain couples TRBV6-5 to TRBJ1-2, with D perhaps matching TRBD1 (6 bases). Germline-derived CDR1 and CDR2 are MNHEY and SVGAGI. The length of the CDR3 is 15 residues. Trimming removed 6 bases from V and 0 bases from J, with 14 bases in between. The CDR3, as DNA: TGTGCCAGCAGGCCCCCAGGGGAAGCTAACTATGGCTACACCTTC. This translates into CASRPPGEANYGYTF.

In this sample, this clonotype turned up a few times. This sequence joins TRBV20-1 and TRBJ2-5; TRBD1 is a possible D gene (5 bases). The germline CDR1 and CDR2 sequences are DFQATT and SNEGSKA (reference sequence). The CDR3 is 14 amino acids. Trimming pared 0 bases from V and 9 bases from J, leaving 17 bases between. CDR3 region: CSARDFQGSNAQYF. The DNA of the CDR3 is TGCAGTGCTAGAGATTTCCAGGGTAGTAATGCCCAGTACTTC.

The rearrangement joins TRBV6-5 to TRBJ2-2; 8 bases are a match to TRBD1. The CDR3 length is 16 residues. The V and J ends lost 2 bases and 5 bases, in that order; junction bases with no gene match: 7. Germline CDR1 and CDR2: MNHEY and SVGAGI. The DNA of the CDR3 is TGTGCCAGCAGTTACAAACAGGGGGTACGAACCGGGGAGCTGTTTTTT. Encoded protein: CASSYKQGVRTGELFF.

The chain recombines TRBV9 with TRBJ2-1; no reliable D call. CDR1 and CDR2 (germline): SGDLS, YYNGEE. CDR3 length: 12 amino acids. V shed 3 bases and J shed 8 bases, with 9 bases lying between them. The CDR3 spells CASSGPGDEQFF. CDR3 nucleotide sequence: TGTGCCAGCAGCGGGCCCGGAGATGAGCAGTTCTTC.

This clonotype was counted between two and nine times. This rearrangement joins TRBV9 to TRBJ2-3; 8 nucleotides align to TRBD1. This CDR3 has 16 amino acids. Trimming at V came to 2 bases and at J to 2 bases, leaving 7 bases not matched to a gene. Germline loops: CDR1 SGDLS, CDR2 YYNGEE. The CDR3 reads CASSVDRAGPTDTQYF. In DNA, the CDR3 is TGTGCCAGCAGCGTGGACAGGGCAGGGCCCACAGATACGCAGTATTTT.

CDR3 protein: CASSGRGSNQPQHF. DNA of the CDR3: TGTGCCAGCAGCGGAAGGGGTAGCAATCAGCCCCAGCATTTT. The genes are TRBV9 and TRBJ1-5; maybe TRBD1 (5 bases). This CDR3 has 14 residues. In germline, CDR1 is SGDLS, CDR2 YYNGEE. V lost 3 bases and J 0 bases, leaving 7 bases between the germline ends.

The chain carries TRBV7-2 and TRBJ1-5, with 7 bases lining up with TRBD1. This CDR3 is built from 15 residues. Germline V gene data show CDR1 as SGHTA and CDR2 as FQGNSA. With 4 bases clipped from V and 3 bases from J, the junction kept 6 bases outside the gene matches. CDR3 bases: TGTGCCAGCAGCTCCCCCGACAGGGACAATCAGCCCCAGCATTTT. Protein product: CASSSPDRDNQPQHF.

This clonotype was detected a few times. This chain links TRBV7-6 with TRBJ2-5, with a weak D call TRBD2 (5 bases). Germline-derived CDR1 and CDR2 are SGHVS and FNYEAQ. Deletions cut 1 base from V and 5 bases from J, with 14 bases between. The CDR3 sequence is 15 residues long. Here the CDR3 reads CASSLEASPDETQYF. CDR3 in DNA: TGTGCCAGCAGCTTAGAGGCTAGCCCTGATGAGACCCAGTACTTC.

This clonotype has more than one count but fewer than ten. V and J are TRBV12-3 or TRBV12-4 and TRBJ2-5, with a possible D match to TRBD2 (6 bases). The ends were cut back, 5 bases at V and 4 bases at J, with 14 bases in the middle. The CDR3 runs to 14 residues. CDR3 nucleotide sequence: TGTGCCAGCAGTCCTCCGGGGACTGGAGAGACCCAGTACTTC. It yields the protein CASSPPGTGETQYF.

This clonotype turned up a few times. The J gene is TRBJ2-5, the V gene TRBV7-2; no definite D call. V was trimmed by 5 bases and J by 2 bases, leaving 9 bases between them. The CDR3 sequence is 13 residues long. CDR1 and CDR2 from the germline V gene are SGHTA and FQGNSA. CDR3 in amino acids: CASSTNGQETQYF. The CDR3 DNA follows: TGTGCCAGCAGCACTAACGGGCAAGAGACCCAGTACTTC.

This clonotype was picked up a small number of times. The chain has TRBV6-2 or TRBV6-3 and TRBJ1-1; D unclear. The CDR3 sequence is 15 residues long. The germline V gene encodes CDR1 MNHEY and CDR2 SVGEGT. Trimming removed 0 bases at V and 1 base at J, with 9 bases between. Written as DNA, the CDR3 is TGTGCCAGCAGTTACTCTGCAGAGACGAACACTGAAGCTTTCTTT. It codes for CASSYSAETNTEAFF.

This clonotype was counted a few times. This sequence joins TRBV5-8 and TRBJ2-5; 12 bases align to TRBD1. CDR1 is SGHTS, CDR2 YDEGEE, per germline. V gave up 3 bases and J gave up 0 bases; unmatched junction bases: 3. This CDR3 has 16 residues. The CDR3 coding sequence is TGTGCCAGCAGCTGGGGGACAGGGGGCTACCAAGAGACCCAGTACTTC. It specifies CASSWGTGGYQETQYF.

This clonotype was detected only a few times. CDR3 in DNA: TGTGCCAGCAGTTTTTCCCTCGTCCCCAAAAACATTCAGTACTTC. It translates to CASSFSLVPKNIQYF. The chain employs TRBV27 and TRBJ2-4; D remains ambiguous. Per the germline V gene, CDR1 is MNHEY and CDR2 is SMNVEV (reference sequence). V dropped 3 bases and J dropped 2 bases, with 11 bases sitting between them. The CDR3 has 15 residues.

The gene calls are TRBV7-3 and TRBJ2-2, with D uncertain. Germline CDR1 is SGHTA and CDR2 is FQGTGA. The V end was cut by 6 bases, the J end by 8 bases, with 7 bases between. The CDR3 runs 11 residues. DNA of the CDR3: TGTGCCAGCAGTAAAAGGGGGGAGCTGTTTTTT. This encodes CASSKRGELFF.

Only a few counts were recorded for this clonotype. The V and J genes are TRBV5-4 and TRBJ2-7; possible D gene TRBD1, 5 bases. The germline V and J ends were trimmed by 0 bases and 1 base, with 5 bases remaining between them. The CDR3 is made up of 13 amino acids. Germline CDR1 is SGHNT and CDR2 is YYREEE (reference sequence). CDR3 bases: TGTGCCAGCAGCTTGGACAGGTCCTACGAGCAGTACTTC. Translated, it gives CASSLDRSYEQYF.

This clonotype was observed a handful of times. The genes are TRBV6-5 and TRBJ1-5, with 8 bases fitting TRBD1. CDR1 and CDR2 from the germline V gene are MNHEY and SVGAGI. V lost 6 bases, J lost 0 bases, and 7 bases stayed unmatched. This CDR3 has 16 residues. In DNA form, the CDR3 reads TGTGCCAGCAGCCCAGGGGGCTCTTATAGCAATCAGCCCCAGCATTTT. Its protein product is CASSPGGSYSNQPQHF.

V gene TRBV5-1 combines with J gene TRBJ2-5; 10 bases match TRBD2. CDR3 length equals 16 residues. Germline V CDR1 and CDR2: SGHRS, YFSETQ. V lost 1 base and J lost 7; bases outside the gene matches: 10. Written as DNA, the CDR3 is TGCGCCAGCAGCTTGCGGACTAGCGGCTCGGGGGGGACCCAGTACTTC. As protein: CASSLRTSGSGGTQYF.

The chain links TRBV2 to TRBJ2-3; no reliable D call. This CDR3 has 14 residues. V was clipped by 6 bases and J by 1 base, with 11 bases between them. Germline V gene lookup returns CDR1 SNHLY and CDR2 FYNNEI. This CDR3 reads CASRPPGRTDTQYF. CDR3 nucleotides: TGTGCCAGCAGGCCGCCTGGGCGCACAGATACGCAGTATTTT. The full variable domain, rest sourced from reference TRBV2 and TRBJ2-3, is EPEVTQTPSHQVTQMGQEVILRCVPISNHLYFYWYRQILGQKVEFLVSFYNNEISEKSEIFDDQFSVERPDGSNFTLKIRSTKLEDSAMYFCASRPPGRTDTQYFGPGTRLTVL.